The T cell receptor beta chain described here comes from a study of cytomegalovirus exposure and HLA in healthy donors. Germline lookup yields CDR1 MGHRA and CDR2 YSYEKL. The junction had 8 bases not matched to a gene; V was cut back by 1 base and J by 5 bases. CDR3 length equals 16 residues. 13 Jbeta primers and 60 Vbeta primers were used for the PCR. The assay was immunoSEQ multiplex PCR, and TCRdb's table has in-frame clones only and misses some. The sample yields 100,000 or so clones, about 72% seen once. This clone has only a few counts. Its cognate antigen is unknown. The donors were healthy bone marrow donors. Points from the study as a whole: Most CMV-associated TCR beta chains were later found to appear HLA-restricted.

The receptor was derived from a man aged 25-45 years in good health and CMV-seronegative. The chain recombines TRBV4-1 with TRBJ2-1; 7 bases map to TRBD1. The sequenced sample consisted of PBMCs. The CDR3 DNA sequence: TGCGCCAGCAGCCAAGCTCACAGGGGCTACAACAATGAGCAGTTCTTC. Translating gives CASSQAHRGYNNEQFF.